This TCR beta chain originates from a study of T-cell reconstitution after alpha-beta-depleted transplantation in children. Unique molecular identifiers tagged the TCRbeta library. TCRdb independently ran MiXCR on the PCR reads; one entry per CDR3 protein. The repertoire has approximately 290,000 distinct CDR3 sequences, around a tenth of them found once; the top ten carry about 20%. Broader study findings: As was reported, about two months after transplant, alpha-beta T cells came from several hundred expanded graft clones. The main origin of T-cell counts and diversity one year after transplant was newly produced T cells. Surviving recipient T cells and thymic progenitors accounted for the high day-60 TCRbeta diversity observed in some patients.

CDR3 size: 15 residues. The trim removed 6 bases at V and 4 bases at J, leaving 4 bases unmatched. Looked up from germline, CDR1 is SGHRS and CDR2 is YFSETQ. This clonotype appeared many times. The target antigen is unknown. This clonotype was obtained from a male patient under 10 years old who had a stem cell transplant for chronic granulomatous disease, so the T cells may come from the graft donor. V usage is TRBV5-1 and J usage is TRBJ2-5, with TRBD2 matching 15 bases. Sequenced material: peripheral blood, taken 180 days after TCRalphabeta/CD19-depleted stem cell transplant. CDR3 loop: CASMWTSGGAETQYF. DNA for the CDR3: TGCGCCAGCATGTGGACTAGCGGGGGGGCAGAGACCCAGTACTTC.